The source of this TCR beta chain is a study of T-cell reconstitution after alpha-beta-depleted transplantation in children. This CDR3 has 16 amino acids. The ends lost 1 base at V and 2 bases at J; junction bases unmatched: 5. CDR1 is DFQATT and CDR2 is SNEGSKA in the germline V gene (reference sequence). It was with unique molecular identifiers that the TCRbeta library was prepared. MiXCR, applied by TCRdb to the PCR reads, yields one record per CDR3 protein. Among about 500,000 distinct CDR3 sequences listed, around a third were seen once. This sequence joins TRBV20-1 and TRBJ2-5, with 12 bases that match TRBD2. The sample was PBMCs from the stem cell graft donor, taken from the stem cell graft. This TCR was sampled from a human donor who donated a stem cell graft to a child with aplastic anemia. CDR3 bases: TGCAGTGCTAGAGTGCCTAGCGGGAGGGTACAAGAGACCCAGTACTTC. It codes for CSARVPSGRVQETQYF.